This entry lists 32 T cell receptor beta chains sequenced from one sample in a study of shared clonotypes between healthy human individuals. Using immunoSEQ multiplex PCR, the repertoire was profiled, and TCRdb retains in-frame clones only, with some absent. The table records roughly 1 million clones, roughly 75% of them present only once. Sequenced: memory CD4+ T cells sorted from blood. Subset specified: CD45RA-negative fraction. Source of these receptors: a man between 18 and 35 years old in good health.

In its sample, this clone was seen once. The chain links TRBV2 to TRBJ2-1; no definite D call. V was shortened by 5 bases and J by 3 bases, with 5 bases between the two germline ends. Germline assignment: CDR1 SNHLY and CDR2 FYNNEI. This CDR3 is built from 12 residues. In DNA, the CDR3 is TGTGCCAGCAGTCCAATCTACAATGAGCAGTTCTTC. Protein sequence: CASSPIYNEQFF.

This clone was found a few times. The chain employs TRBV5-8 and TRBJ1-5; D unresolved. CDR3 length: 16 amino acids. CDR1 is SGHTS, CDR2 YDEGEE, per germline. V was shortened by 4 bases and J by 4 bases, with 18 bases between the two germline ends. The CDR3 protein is CASSGGRKIGNQPQHF. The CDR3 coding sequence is TGTGCCAGCAGCGGCGGACGGAAGATAGGGAATCAGCCCCAGCATTTT.

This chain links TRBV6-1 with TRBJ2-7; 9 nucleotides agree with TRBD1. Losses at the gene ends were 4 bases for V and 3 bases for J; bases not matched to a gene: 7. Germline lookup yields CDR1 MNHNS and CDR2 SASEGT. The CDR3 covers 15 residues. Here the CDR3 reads CASSAGPGQGYEQYF. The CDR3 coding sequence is TGTGCCAGCAGTGCCGGTCCGGGACAGGGCTACGAGCAGTACTTC.

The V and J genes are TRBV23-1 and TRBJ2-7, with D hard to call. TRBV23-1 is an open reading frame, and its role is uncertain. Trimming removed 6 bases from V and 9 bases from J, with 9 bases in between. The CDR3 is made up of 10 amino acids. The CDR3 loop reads CASSRVRQYF. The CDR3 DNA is TGCGCCAGCAGCCGGGTTAGGCAGTACTTC.

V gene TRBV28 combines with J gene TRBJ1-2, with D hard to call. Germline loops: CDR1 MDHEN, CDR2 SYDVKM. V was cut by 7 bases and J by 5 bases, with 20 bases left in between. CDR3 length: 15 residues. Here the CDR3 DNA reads TGTGCCAGCACCTATACTACGGGCCACCGTTATGGCTACACCTTC. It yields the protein CASTYTTGHRYGYTF.

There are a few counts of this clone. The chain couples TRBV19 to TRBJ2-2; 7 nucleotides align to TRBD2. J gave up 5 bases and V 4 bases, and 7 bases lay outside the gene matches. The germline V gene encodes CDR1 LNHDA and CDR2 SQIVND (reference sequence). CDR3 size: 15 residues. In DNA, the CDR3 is TGTGCCAGTAGTAGCGGGAGTAAGAATACCGGGGAGCTGTTTTTT. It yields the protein CASSSGSKNTGELFF. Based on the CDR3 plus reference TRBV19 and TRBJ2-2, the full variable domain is DGGITQSPKYLFRKEGQNVTLSCEQNLNHDAMYWYRQDPGQGLRLIYYSQIVNDFQKGDIAEGYSVSREKKESFPLTVTSAQKNPTAFYLCASSSGSKNTGELFFGEGSRLTVL.

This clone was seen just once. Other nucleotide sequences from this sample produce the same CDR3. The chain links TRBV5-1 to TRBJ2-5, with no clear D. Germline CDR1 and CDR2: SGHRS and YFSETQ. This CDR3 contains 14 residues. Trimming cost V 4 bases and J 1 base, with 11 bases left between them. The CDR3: CASSPRVGQETQYF. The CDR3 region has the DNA TGCGCCAGCAGCCCAAGGGTTGGCCAAGAGACCCAGTACTTC. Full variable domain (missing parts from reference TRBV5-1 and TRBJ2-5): KAGVTQTPRYLIKTRGQQVTLSCSPISGHRSVSWYQQTPGQGLQFLFEYFSETQRNKGNFPGRFSGRQFSNSRSEMNVSTLELGDSALYLCASSPRVGQETQYFGPGTRLLVL.

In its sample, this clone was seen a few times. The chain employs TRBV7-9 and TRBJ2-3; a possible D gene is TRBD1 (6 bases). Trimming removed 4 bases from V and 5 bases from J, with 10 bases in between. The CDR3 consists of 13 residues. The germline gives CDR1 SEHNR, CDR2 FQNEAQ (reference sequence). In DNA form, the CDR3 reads TGTGCCAGCAGCTCAGGGGTGGTAGATACGCAGTATTTT. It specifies CASSSGVVDTQYF.

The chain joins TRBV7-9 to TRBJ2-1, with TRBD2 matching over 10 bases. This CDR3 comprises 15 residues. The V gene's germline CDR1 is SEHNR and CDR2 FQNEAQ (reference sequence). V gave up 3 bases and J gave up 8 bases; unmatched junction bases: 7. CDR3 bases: TGTGCCAGCAGCTTCTTAGCGGGAGGCTTCGATGAGCAGTTCTTC. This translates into CASSFLAGGFDEQFF. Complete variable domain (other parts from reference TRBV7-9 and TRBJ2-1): DTGVSQNPRHKITKRGQNVTFRCDPISEHNRLYWYRQTLGQGPEFLTYFQNEAQLEKSRLLSDRFSAERPKGSFSTLEIQRTEQGDSAMYLCASSFLAGGFDEQFFGPGTRLTVL.

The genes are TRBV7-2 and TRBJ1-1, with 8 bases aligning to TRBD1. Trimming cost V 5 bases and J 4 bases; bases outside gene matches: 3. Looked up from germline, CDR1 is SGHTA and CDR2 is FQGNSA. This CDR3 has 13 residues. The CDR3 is CASSPTGGTEAFF. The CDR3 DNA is TGTGCCAGCAGCCCAACAGGGGGCACTGAAGCTTTCTTT.

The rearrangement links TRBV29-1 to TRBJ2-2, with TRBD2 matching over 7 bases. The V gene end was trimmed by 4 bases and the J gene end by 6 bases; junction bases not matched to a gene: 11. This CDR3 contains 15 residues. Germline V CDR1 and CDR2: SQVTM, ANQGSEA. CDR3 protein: CSVVLGLPGAGELFF. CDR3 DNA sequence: TGCAGCGTTGTCCTGGGACTACCTGGGGCCGGGGAGCTGTTTTTT.

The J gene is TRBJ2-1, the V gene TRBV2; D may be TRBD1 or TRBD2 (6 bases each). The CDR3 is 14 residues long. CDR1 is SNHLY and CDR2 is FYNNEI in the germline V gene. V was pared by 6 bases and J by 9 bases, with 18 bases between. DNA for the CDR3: TGTGCCAGCAGACAGGGAGAGTCGCGGGGTGAGCAGTTCTTC. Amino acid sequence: CASRQGESRGEQFF.

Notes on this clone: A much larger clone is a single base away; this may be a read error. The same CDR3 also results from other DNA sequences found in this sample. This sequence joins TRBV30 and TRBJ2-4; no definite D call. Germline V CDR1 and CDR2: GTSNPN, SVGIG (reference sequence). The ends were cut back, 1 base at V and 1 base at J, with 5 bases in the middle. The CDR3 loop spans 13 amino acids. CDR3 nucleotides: TGTGCCTGGAGTGGTGGGGCCAAAAACATTCAGTACTTC. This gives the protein CAWSGGAKNIQYF.

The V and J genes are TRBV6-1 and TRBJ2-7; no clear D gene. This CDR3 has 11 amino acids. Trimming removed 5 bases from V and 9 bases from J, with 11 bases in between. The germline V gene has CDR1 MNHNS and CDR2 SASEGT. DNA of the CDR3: TGTGCCAGCAGTCCTACCCGAGGGCAGTACTTC. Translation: CASSPTRGQYF.

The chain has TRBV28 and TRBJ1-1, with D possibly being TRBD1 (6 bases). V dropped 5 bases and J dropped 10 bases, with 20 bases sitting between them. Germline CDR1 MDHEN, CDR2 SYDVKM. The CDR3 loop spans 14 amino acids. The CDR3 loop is CASSPGTPSRRAFF. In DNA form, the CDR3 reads TGTGCCAGCAGTCCCGGGACACCATCCCGTCGAGCTTTCTTT. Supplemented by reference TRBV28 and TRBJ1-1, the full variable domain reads DVKVTQSSRYLVKRTGEKVFLECVQDMDHENMFWYRQDPGLGLRLIYFSYDVKMKEKGDIPEGYSVSREKKERFSLILESASTNQTSMYLCASSPGTPSRRAFFGQGTRLTVV.

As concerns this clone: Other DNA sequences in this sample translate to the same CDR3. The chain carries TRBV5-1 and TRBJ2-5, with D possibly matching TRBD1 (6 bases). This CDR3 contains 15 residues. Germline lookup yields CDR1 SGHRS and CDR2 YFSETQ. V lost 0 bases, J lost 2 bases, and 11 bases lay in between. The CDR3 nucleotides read TGCGCCAGCAGCTTGGGACAGGTGCTACAAGAGACCCAGTACTTC. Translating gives CASSLGQVLQETQYF.

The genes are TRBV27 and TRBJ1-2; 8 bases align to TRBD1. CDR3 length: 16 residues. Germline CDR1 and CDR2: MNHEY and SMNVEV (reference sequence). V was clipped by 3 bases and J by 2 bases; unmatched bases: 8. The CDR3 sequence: CASSLGGTGSNYGYTF. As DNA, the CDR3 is TGTGCCAGCAGTTTGGGGGGGACAGGTTCAAACTATGGCTACACCTTC.

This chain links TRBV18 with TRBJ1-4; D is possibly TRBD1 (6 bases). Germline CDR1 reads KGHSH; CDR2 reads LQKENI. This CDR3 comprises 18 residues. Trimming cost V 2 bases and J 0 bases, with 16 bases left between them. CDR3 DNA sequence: TGTGCCAGCTCACCAATTCCCGGACAGACCGCAACTAATGAAAAACTGTTTTTT. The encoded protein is CASSPIPGQTATNEKLFF.

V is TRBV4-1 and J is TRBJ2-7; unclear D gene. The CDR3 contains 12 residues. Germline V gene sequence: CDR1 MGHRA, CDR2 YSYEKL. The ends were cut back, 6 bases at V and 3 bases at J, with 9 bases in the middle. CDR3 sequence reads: CASRHRVYEQYF. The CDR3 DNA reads TGCGCCAGCAGACACCGGGTCTACGAGCAGTACTTC.

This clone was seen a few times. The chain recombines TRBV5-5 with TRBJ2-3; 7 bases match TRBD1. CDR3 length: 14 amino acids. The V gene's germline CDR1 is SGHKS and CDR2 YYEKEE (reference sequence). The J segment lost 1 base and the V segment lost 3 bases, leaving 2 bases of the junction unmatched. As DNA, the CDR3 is TGTGCCAGCAGCTACGGACAGGGCACAGATACGCAGTATTTT. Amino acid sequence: CASSYGQGTDTQYF.

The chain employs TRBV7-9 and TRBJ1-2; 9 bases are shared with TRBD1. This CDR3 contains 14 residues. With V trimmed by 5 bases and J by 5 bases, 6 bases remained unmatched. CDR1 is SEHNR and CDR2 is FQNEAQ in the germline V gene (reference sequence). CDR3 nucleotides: TGTGCCAGCAGCCGAGGACAGGGGATTTATGGCTACACCTTC. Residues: CASSRGQGIYGYTF.

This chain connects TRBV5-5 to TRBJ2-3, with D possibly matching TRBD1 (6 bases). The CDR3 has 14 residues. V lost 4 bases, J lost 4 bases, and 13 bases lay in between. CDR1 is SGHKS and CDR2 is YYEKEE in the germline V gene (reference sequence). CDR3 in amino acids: CASSAQGVPDTQYF. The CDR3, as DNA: TGTGCCAGCAGCGCACAGGGCGTCCCAGATACGCAGTATTTT.

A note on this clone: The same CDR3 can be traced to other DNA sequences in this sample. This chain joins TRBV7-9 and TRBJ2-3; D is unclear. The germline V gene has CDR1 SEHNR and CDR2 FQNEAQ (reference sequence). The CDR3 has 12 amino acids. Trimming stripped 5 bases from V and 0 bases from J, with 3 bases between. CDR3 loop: CASSPSTDTQYF. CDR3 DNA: TGTGCCAGCAGCCCGAGCACAGATACGCAGTATTTT.

CDR3 coding DNA: TGCAGCGCCGGGCACTCTGGAAACACCATATATTTT. Translating gives CSAGHSGNTIYF. V usage is TRBV29-1 and J usage is TRBJ1-3; D is unresolved. Trimming stripped 7 bases from V and 0 bases from J, with 7 bases between. This CDR3 is 12 amino acids long. CDR1 SQVTM and CDR2 ANQGSEA come from the germline V gene.

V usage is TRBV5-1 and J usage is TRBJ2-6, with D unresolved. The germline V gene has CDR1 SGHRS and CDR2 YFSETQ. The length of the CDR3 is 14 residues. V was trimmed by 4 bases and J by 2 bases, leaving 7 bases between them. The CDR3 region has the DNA TGCGCCAGCAGCCCCCGACCTGGGGCCAACGTCCTGACTTTC. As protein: CASSPRPGANVLTF.

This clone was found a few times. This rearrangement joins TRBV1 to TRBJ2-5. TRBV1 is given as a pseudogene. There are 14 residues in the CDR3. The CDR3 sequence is CTSSQTPRPETQYF. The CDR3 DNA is TGCACCAGCAGCCAGACCCCCCGCCCAGAGACCCAGTACTTC.

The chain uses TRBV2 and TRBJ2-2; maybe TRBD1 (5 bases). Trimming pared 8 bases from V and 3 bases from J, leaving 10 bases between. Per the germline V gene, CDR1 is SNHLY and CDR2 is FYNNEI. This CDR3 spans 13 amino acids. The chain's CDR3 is CASVLGDTGELFF. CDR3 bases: TGTGCCAGCGTTTTAGGGGACACCGGGGAGCTGTTTTTT. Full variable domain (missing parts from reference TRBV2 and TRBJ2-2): EPEVTQTPSHQVTQMGQEVILRCVPISNHLYFYWYRQILGQKVEFLVSFYNNEISEKSEIFDDQFSVERPDGSNFTLKIRSTKLEDSAMYFCASVLGDTGELFFGEGSRLTVL.

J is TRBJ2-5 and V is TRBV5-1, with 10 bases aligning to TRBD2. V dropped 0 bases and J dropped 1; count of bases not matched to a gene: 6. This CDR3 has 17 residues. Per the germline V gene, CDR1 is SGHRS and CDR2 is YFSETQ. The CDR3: CASSLVLAGGGQETQYF. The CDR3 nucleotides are TGCGCCAGCAGCTTGGTGTTAGCGGGAGGCGGCCAAGAGACCCAGTACTTC.

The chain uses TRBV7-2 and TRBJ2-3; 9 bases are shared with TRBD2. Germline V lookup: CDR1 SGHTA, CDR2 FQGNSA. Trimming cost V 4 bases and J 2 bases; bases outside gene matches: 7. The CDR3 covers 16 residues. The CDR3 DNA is TGTGCCAGCAGCTGGAAGAGCGGGGGGCCCACAGATACGCAGTATTTT. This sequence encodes CASSWKSGGPTDTQYF.

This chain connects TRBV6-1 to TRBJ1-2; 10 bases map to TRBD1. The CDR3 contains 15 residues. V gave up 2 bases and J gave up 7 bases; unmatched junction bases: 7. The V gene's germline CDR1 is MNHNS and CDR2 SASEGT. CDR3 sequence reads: CASSEQAGQGFGYTF. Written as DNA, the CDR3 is TGTGCCAGCAGTGAACAGGCGGGACAGGGGTTTGGCTACACCTTC.

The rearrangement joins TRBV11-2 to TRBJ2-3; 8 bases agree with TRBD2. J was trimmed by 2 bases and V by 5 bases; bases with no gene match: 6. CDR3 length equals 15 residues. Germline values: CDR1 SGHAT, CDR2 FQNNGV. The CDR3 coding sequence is TGTGCCAGCAGCATAGCGGGGAGATTCACAGATACGCAGTATTTT. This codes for CASSIAGRFTDTQYF.

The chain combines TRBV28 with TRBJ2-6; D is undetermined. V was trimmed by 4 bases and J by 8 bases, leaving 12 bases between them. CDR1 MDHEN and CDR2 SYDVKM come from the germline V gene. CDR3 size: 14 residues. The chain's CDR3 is CASSYLFGTNVLTF. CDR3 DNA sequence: TGTGCCAGCAGTTATCTCTTCGGCACCAACGTCCTGACTTTC.